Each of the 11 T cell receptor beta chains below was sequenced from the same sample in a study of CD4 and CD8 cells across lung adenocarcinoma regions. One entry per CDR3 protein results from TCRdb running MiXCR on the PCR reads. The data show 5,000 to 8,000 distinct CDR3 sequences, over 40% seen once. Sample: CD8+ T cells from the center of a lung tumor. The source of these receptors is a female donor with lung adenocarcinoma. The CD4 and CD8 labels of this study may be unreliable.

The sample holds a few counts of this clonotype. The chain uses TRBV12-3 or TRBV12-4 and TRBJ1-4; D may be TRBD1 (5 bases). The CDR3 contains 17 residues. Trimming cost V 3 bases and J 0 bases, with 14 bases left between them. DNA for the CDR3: TGTGCCAGCAGTTTTCAGGCGGGGGGGGCAACTAATGAAAAACTGTTTTTT. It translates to CASSFQAGGATNEKLFF.

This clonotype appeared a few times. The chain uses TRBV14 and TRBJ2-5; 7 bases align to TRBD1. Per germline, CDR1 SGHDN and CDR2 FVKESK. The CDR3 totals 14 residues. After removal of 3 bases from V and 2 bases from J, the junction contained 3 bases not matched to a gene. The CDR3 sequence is CASSQGQLQETQYF. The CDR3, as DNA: TGTGCCAGCAGCCAGGGACAGCTTCAAGAGACCCAGTACTTC.

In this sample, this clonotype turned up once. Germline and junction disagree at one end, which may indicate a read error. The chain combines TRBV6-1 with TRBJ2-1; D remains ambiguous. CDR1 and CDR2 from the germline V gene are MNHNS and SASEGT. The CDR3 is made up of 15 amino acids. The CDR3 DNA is TGTGCCAGCAGACGCCAGGTTGTAGGACCCAATGAGCAGTTTTTC. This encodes CASRRQVVGPNEQFF.

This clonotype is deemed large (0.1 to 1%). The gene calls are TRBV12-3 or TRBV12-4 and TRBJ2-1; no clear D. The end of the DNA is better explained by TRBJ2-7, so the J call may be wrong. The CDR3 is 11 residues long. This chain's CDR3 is CASSKKWEQYF. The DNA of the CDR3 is TGTGCCAGCAGCAAAAAGTGGGAGCAGTACTTC.

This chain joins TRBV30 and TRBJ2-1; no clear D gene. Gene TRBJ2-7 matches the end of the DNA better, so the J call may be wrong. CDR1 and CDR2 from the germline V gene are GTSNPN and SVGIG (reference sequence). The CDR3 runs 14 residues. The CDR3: CAWRGTWDHYEQYF. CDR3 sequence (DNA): TGTGCCTGGAGGGGAACGTGGGATCACTACGAGCAGTACTTC.

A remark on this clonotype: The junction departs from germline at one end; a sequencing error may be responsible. CDR3 bases: TGTGCCAGCAGTCCCTCAGACGGGGGGCATGGGGGCCTCGACCAAGAGACCCAGTACTTT. Translation: CASSPSDGGHGGLDQETQYF. The chain employs TRBV6-1 and TRBJ2-5, with D perhaps matching TRBD2 (7 bases). CDR1 and CDR2 from the germline V gene are MNHNS and SASEGT. This CDR3 region has 20 residues.

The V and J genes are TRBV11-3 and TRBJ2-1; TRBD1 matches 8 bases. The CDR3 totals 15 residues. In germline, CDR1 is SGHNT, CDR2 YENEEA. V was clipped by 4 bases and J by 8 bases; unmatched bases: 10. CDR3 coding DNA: TGTGCCAGCAGCTCCTACGACAGGGGCTCCGATGAGCAGTTCTTC. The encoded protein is CASSSYDRGSDEQFF.

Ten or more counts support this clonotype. CDR3 nucleotide sequence: TGTGCCAGCAGCTTAGCGTTGGGCATCTACACTGAAGCTTTCTTT. It translates to CASSLALGIYTEAFF. V usage is TRBV7-9 and J usage is TRBJ1-1; no definite D call. V was cut by 0 bases and J by 3 bases, with 11 bases left in between. The CDR3 totals 15 residues. From germline, CDR1 is SEHNR and CDR2 FQNEAQ (reference sequence).

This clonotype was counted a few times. This CDR3 reads CASSLTGRPPYEQYF. CDR3 DNA sequence: TGTGCCAGCAGCTTGACGGGACGGCCACCCTACGAGCAGTACTTC. The V gene is TRBV5-4, the J gene TRBJ2-1; TRBD1 or TRBD2 may be the D gene (5 bases each). With the DNA end fitting TRBJ2-7 better, the J assignment may be wrong. The CDR3 has 15 residues. Per germline, CDR1 SGHNT and CDR2 YYREEE (reference sequence).

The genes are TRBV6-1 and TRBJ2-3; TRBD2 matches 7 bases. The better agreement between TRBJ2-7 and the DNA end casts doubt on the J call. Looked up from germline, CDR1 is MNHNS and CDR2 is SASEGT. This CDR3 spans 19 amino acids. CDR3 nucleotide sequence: TGTGCCAGCAGTGAAGCGCTGGGGAGCGGGGCTCGCGCCCCAGATACGCAGTACTTC. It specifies CASSEALGSGARAPDTQYF.

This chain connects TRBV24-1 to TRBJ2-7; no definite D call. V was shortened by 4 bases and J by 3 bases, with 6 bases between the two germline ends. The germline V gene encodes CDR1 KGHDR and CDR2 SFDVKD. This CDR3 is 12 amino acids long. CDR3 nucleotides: TGTGCCACCAGTGAACGCGGCTACGAGCAGTACTTC. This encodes CATSERGYEQYF.